The 21 T cell receptor beta chains in this list originate from one sample, sequenced in a study of graft-versus-host responses after intestinal transplantation. This table comes from immunoSEQ multiplex PCR, and its TCRdb copy is limited to in-frame clones, with some not included. In the table there are 100,000 to 120,000 clones, approximately 92% of which are singletons. No cognate antigen is known for these TCRs. This sample comprised unstimulated CD8+ T cells sorted from spleen or lymph node cells, obtained before intestinal transplant. The receptors come from a human donor who received an intestinal transplant.

This chain links TRBV6-1 with TRBJ2-7; TRBD2 matches 7 bases. The CDR3 is 13 residues long. The germline V gene has CDR1 MNHNS and CDR2 SASEGT. The trim removed 8 bases at V and 3 bases at J, leaving 7 bases unmatched. Here the CDR3 DNA reads TGTGCCAGCTGCAAGGGAGGGAACTACGAGCAGTACTTC. This gives the protein CASCKGGNYEQYF.

The chain uses TRBV9 and TRBJ1-1; no clear D gene. Germline V gives CDR1 SGDLS, CDR2 YYNGEE. The CDR3 loop spans 14 amino acids. Trimming took off 0 bases at V and 1 base at J, with 7 bases between the two ends. The CDR3 DNA reads TGTGCCAGCAGCGTAGGAACGGGGAACACTGAAGCTTTCTTT. It specifies CASSVGTGNTEAFF. Together with reference TRBV9 and TRBJ1-1, the CDR3 gives the full variable domain: DSGVTQTPKHLITATGQRVTLRCSPRSGDLSVYWYQQSLDQGLQFLIQYYNGEERAKGNILERFSAQQFPDLHSELNLSSLELGDSALYFCASSVGTGNTEAFFGQGTRLTVV.

This clone was observed once. The chain is built from TRBV9 and TRBJ2-2; 9 bases match TRBD1. Germline CDR1 SGDLS, CDR2 YYNGEE. This CDR3 has 15 residues. Unmatched junction bases numbered 8, after V lost 4 bases and J lost 7 bases. This CDR3 is CASSPRTGVGGELFF. Here the CDR3 DNA reads TGTGCCAGCAGCCCCCGGACAGGGGTGGGCGGGGAGCTGTTTTTT. Drawing the rest from reference TRBV9 and TRBJ2-2, the complete variable domain is DSGVTQTPKHLITATGQRVTLRCSPRSGDLSVYWYQQSLDQGLQFLIQYYNGEERAKGNILERFSAQQFPDLHSELNLSSLELGDSALYFCASSPRTGVGGELFFGEGSRLTVL.

The chain combines TRBV19 with TRBJ2-1; unclear D gene. Germline V CDR1 and CDR2: LNHDA, SQIVND (reference sequence). Trimming pared 8 bases from V and 5 bases from J, leaving 4 bases between. The CDR3 has 10 residues. CDR3 region: CASGHNEQFF. CDR3 bases: TGTGCCAGTGGCCACAATGAGCAGTTCTTC.

V gene TRBV11-2 combines with J gene TRBJ1-5; D gene uncertain. CDR1 is SGHAT and CDR2 is FQNNGV in the germline V gene. The ends were cut back, 4 bases at V and 4 bases at J, with 17 bases in the middle. The CDR3 has 16 residues. The CDR3, as DNA: TGTGCCAGCAGCTCCTTAATGACTGGGGAAAATCAGCCCCAGCATTTT. This translates into CASSSLMTGENQPQHF.

The rearrangement links TRBV7-9 to TRBJ2-2; D unclear. Deletions cut 3 bases from V and 5 bases from J, with 7 bases between. Germline V gene sequence: CDR1 SEHNR, CDR2 FQNEAQ (reference sequence). The CDR3 runs 13 residues. The CDR3 bases are TGTGCCAGCAGCTTCCGGGCAACCGGGGAGCTGTTTTTT. Translated, it gives CASSFRATGELFF.

This sequence joins TRBV29-1 and TRBJ2-1, with 12 nucleotides matching TRBD2. There are 14 residues in the CDR3. Germline CDR1 SQVTM, CDR2 ANQGSEA. Losses at the gene ends were 1 base for V and 8 bases for J; bases not matched to a gene: 3. The CDR3 is CSVEGLAGDYEQFF. CDR3 sequence (DNA): TGCAGCGTTGAAGGACTAGCGGGAGACTATGAGCAGTTCTTC.

Points on this clone: Different DNA sequences within this sample yield the same CDR3. The chain is built from TRBV7-9 and TRBJ2-7; 7 bases agree with TRBD2. The CDR3 is 14 amino acids. Germline lookup yields CDR1 SEHNR and CDR2 FQNEAQ (reference sequence). J lost 5 bases, V lost 5 bases, and 9 bases had no gene match. CDR3 sequence (DNA): TGTGCCAGCAGCAGAGCGGGGCAGGGCCACGAGCAGTACTTC. Amino acid sequence: CASSRAGQGHEQYF.

This chain joins TRBV29-1 and TRBJ1-2; D remains ambiguous. From germline, CDR1 is SQVTM and CDR2 ANQGSEA. There are 13 residues in the CDR3. Trimming cost V 0 bases and J 4 bases, with 9 bases left between them. CDR3 DNA: TGCAGCGTTGAAGATTACGGGTTCTATGGCTACACCTTC. It specifies CSVEDYGFYGYTF.

The chain joins TRBV6-6 to TRBJ1-2; D call uncertain. The V end was cut by 4 bases, the J end by 0 bases, with 15 bases between. The CDR3 loop spans 16 amino acids. The germline gives CDR1 MNHNY, CDR2 SVGAGI (reference sequence). Written as DNA, the CDR3 is TGTGCCAGCAGTTCAGTGGGCGTAAAAGCTAACTATGGCTACACCTTC. Translating gives CASSSVGVKANYGYTF.

This sequence joins TRBV5-4 and TRBJ1-1, with a tentative D call TRBD1 (5 bases). Germline values: CDR1 SGHNT, CDR2 YYREEE (reference sequence). V lost 8 bases, J lost 3 bases, and 11 bases lay in between. There are 12 residues in the CDR3. CDR3 nucleotide sequence: TGTGCCAGTCAACTGGGGGACACTGAAGCTTTCTTT. This sequence encodes CASQLGDTEAFF.

The chain links TRBV28 to TRBJ1-2; 7 bases are shared with TRBD1. This CDR3 has 15 residues. Looked up from germline, CDR1 is MDHEN and CDR2 is SYDVKM. The junction had 9 bases not matched to a gene; V was cut back by 4 bases and J by 4 bases. Here the CDR3 reads CASSSYRGRLYGYTF. The CDR3 DNA is TGTGCCAGCAGTTCTTACAGGGGCCGTCTCTATGGCTACACCTTC.

Regarding this clone: One end of the junction is discordant with germline, which a read error may explain. This CDR3 reads CASSLVVRQGETPF. CDR3 DNA sequence: TGTGCCAGCAGCTTAGTGGTGCGGCAGGGGGAGACTCCCTTC. The gene calls are TRBV7-9 and TRBJ1-2, with 7 bases matching TRBD1. Germline assignment: CDR1 SEHNR and CDR2 FQNEAQ (reference sequence). CDR3 size: 14 residues.

As for this clone: The same CDR3 arises from other DNA sequences in this sample as well. The V gene is TRBV9, the J gene TRBJ2-7, with 8 bases lining up with TRBD2. Germline V gene sequence: CDR1 SGDLS, CDR2 YYNGEE. V gave up 2 bases and J gave up 4 bases; unmatched junction bases: 5. This CDR3 contains 14 residues. DNA of the CDR3: TGTGCCAGCAGCGTTGCAAGCGGGAGTTACGAGCAGTACTTC. This encodes CASSVASGSYEQYF.

The chain carries TRBV5-1 and TRBJ1-1; tentatively, D is TRBD1 (5 bases). The CDR3 has 14 residues. Germline CDR1 reads SGHRS; CDR2 reads YFSETQ. Trimming stripped 4 bases from V and 5 bases from J, with 15 bases between. The CDR3 sequence: CASSRGGVWTEAFF. The CDR3 DNA is TGCGCCAGCAGCCGAGGAGGGGTTTGGACTGAAGCTTTCTTT.

This chain links TRBV6-5 with TRBJ2-2, with a weak D call TRBD2 (6 bases). The V gene's germline CDR1 is MNHEY and CDR2 SVGAGI. This CDR3 contains 14 residues. With 2 bases removed from V and 6 bases from J, the gap between germline ends came to 10 bases. The CDR3 spells CASSYVPGAGELFF. DNA of the CDR3: TGTGCCAGCAGTTACGTGCCGGGGGCCGGGGAGCTGTTTTTT.

The CDR3 loop is CASSVKREAFF. In DNA, the CDR3 is TGTGCCAGCAGCGTAAAAAGGGAAGCTTTCTTT. V is TRBV7-8 and J is TRBJ1-1; D is uncertain. The V gene lost 5 bases and the J gene lost 8 bases, with 9 bases spanning the gap. This CDR3 spans 11 amino acids. Germline-derived CDR1 and CDR2 are SGHVS and FQNEAQ.

Here the CDR3 reads CASSRDAYEQYF. CDR3 bases: TGTGCCAGCAGTAGGGACGCCTACGAGCAGTACTTC. The chain carries TRBV6-5 and TRBJ2-7; TRBD1 or TRBD2 may be the D gene (5 bases each). V was pared by 5 bases and J by 2 bases, with 7 bases between. Germline CDR1 is MNHEY and CDR2 is SVGAGI. The CDR3 sequence is 12 residues long.

The chain combines TRBV5-1 with TRBJ2-7; D perhaps matches TRBD2 (6 bases). The V and J ends lost 3 bases and 5 bases respectively, with 21 bases between them. Per the germline V gene, CDR1 is SGHRS and CDR2 is YFSETQ. The CDR3 totals 16 residues. The CDR3 region has the DNA TGCGCCAGCAGCTCAGTCTTAGCGGTTTTCGGCAACGAGCAGTACTTC. It specifies CASSSVLAVFGNEQYF.

The J gene is TRBJ2-1, the V gene TRBV10-3; D not resolved. Germline CDR1 ENHRY, CDR2 SYGVKD. V dropped 6 bases and J dropped 8 bases, with 8 bases sitting between them. The CDR3 runs to 11 residues. The CDR3, as DNA: TGTGCCATCAGGCCCGCCGATGAGCAGTTCTTC. Its translation is CAIRPADEQFF.

The rearrangement uses TRBV6-1 and TRBJ1-5; 9 bases are a match to TRBD1. Germline V gene sequence: CDR1 MNHNS, CDR2 SASEGT. There are 15 residues in the CDR3. Trimming removed 5 bases from V and 5 bases from J; junction bases left unmatched: 7. The CDR3 sequence is CASSKLGTGYQPQHF. The CDR3 region has the DNA TGTGCCAGCAGTAAGTTAGGGACAGGGTATCAGCCCCAGCATTTT.